This T cell receptor (beta chain) originates from a study of cytomegalovirus exposure and HLA in healthy donors. The CDR3 extends over 14 amino acids. V was shortened by 1 base and J by 5 bases, with 8 bases between the two germline ends. Germline CDR1 reads LNHDA; CDR2 reads SQIVND (reference sequence). General study points: Reported findings show TCR beta sequences accurately forecast HLA-A and HLA-B alleles in most subjects. Researchers counted 164 TCR beta chains as cytomegalovirus-associated.

A remark on this clone: Antigen: not known.

Researchers ran the PCR with 60 Vbeta and 13 Jbeta primers. Generated by immunoSEQ multiplex PCR, the TCRdb table keeps only in-frame clones and is missing some. The profile shows approximately 150,000 clones, roughly 85% of them singletons. Sequences were obtained from PBMCs. The source of this sequence is a woman aged 30 to 39 in good health and CMV-seronegative. J is TRBJ2-2 and V is TRBV19, with D possibly TRBD2 on 6 matching bases. The CDR3 sequence is CASSIVAATGELFF. CDR3 sequence (DNA): TGTGCCAGTAGTATAGTAGCGGCGACCGGGGAGCTGTTTTTT.